Presented here are 6 T cell receptor beta chains from one specimen sequenced in a study of T cell responses to AZD1222 COVID-19 vaccine. TCRdb's table, derived via immunoSEQ multiplex PCR, lists solely in-frame clones and lacks some. This sample carries about 200,000 clones, approximately 94% of them seen once, and the ten largest clones take over 0.95%. The specimen was peripheral blood, collected 28 days after the second AZD1222 dose. These receptors all stem from an adult who received the AZD1222 COVID-19 vaccine.

The chain joins TRBV7-6 to TRBJ1-5; D perhaps matches TRBD1 (6 bases). This CDR3 has 14 residues. Trimming cost V 1 base and J 9 bases, with 13 bases left between them. The germline gives CDR1 SGHVS, CDR2 FNYEAQ. CDR3 DNA sequence: TGTGCCAGCAGCTTAGGGGGGCACCGGGGGCCCCAGCATTTT. Its translation: CASSLGGHRGPQHF.

The rearrangement links TRBV4-2 to TRBJ2-1; tentatively, D is TRBD1 (6 bases). Germline V gives CDR1 LGHNA, CDR2 YNFKEQ. This CDR3 comprises 18 residues. Trimming cost V 4 bases and J 7 bases, with 26 bases left between them. The CDR3 sequence: CASSPATTGILQGNEQFF. The DNA of the CDR3 is TGTGCCAGCAGCCCTGCCACAACAGGGATCCTGCAGGGGAATGAGCAGTTCTTC.

The rearrangement joins TRBV6-5 to TRBJ2-1; a weak D match, TRBD2 (5 bases). Germline V gives CDR1 MNHEY, CDR2 SVGAGI. CDR3 length equals 13 residues. Trimming pared 6 bases from V and 8 bases from J, leaving 14 bases between. The CDR3 protein is CASSGLSPHEQFF. The CDR3 DNA follows: TGTGCCAGCAGCGGACTCAGTCCCCATGAGCAGTTCTTC.

This chain links TRBV10-1 with TRBJ1-6; 7 bases align to TRBD1. This CDR3 has 14 residues. Germline V gene sequence: CDR1 WNHNN, CDR2 SYGVQD (reference sequence). The V gene end was trimmed by 6 bases and the J gene end by 9 bases; junction bases not matched to a gene: 8. The chain's CDR3 is CASRDTGAGSPLHF. The CDR3 DNA is TGCGCCAGCAGGGATACAGGGGCCGGTTCACCCCTCCACTTT.

On this clone: The same CDR3 is also encoded by other DNA sequences in this sample. V is TRBV6-5 and J is TRBJ1-1; D not certain. CDR1 MNHEY and CDR2 SVGAGI come from the germline V gene. The CDR3 sequence is 12 residues long. Trimming took 5 bases from V and 0 from J, leaving 4 bases between them. This CDR3 is CASSRMNTEAFF. CDR3 DNA sequence: TGTGCCAGCAGTCGAATGAACACTGAAGCTTTCTTT.

J is TRBJ1-1 and V is TRBV3-1 (or the pseudogene TRBV3-2); 7 nucleotides match TRBD1. The CDR3 totals 15 residues. CDR1 and CDR2 from the germline V gene are LGHDT and YNNKEL (reference sequence). V lost 6 bases, J lost 0 bases, and 7 bases stayed unmatched. The CDR3 protein is CASSNRGRLNTEAFF. CDR3 in DNA: TGTGCCAGCAGTAACAGGGGAAGGTTGAACACTGAAGCTTTCTTT.